This T cell receptor (beta chain) was captured in a study of CD8+CD57+ T cells in acquired aplastic anemia. Background on the study: Sorted CD4+ and CD8+ cells yielded 3.2 ug of DNA on average. The study's findings and limits: Between patients and controls, CD8+ Simpson's diversity did not vary significantly. There were fewer than 35 CD8+ CDR3 sequences that occurred in both patients and controls.

All sequencing subjects had displayed CD8+CD57+ cell expansion on flow cytometry. Sampling of blood occurred while the patients had still received no therapy. Genomic DNA, the template, was used for profiling of the TCR beta VDJ and CDR3. Using its own MiXCR run on the reads, TCRdb lists one record per CDR3 protein. The top ten hold less than 0.85% of the sample, which has 400,000 to 600,000 distinct CDR3 sequences, around 33% seen once. Concerning this clonotype: Its specificity is unknown.

J was trimmed by 6 bases and V by 8 bases; bases with no gene match: 2. CDR3 length: 12 amino acids. The sequencing input was sorted CD4+, CD8+, or CD8+CD57+ T cells (not recorded which) from PBMCs. The sequence was obtained from a human donor with aplastic anemia. The gene calls are TRBV12-3 or TRBV12-4 and TRBJ1-5; TRBD1 agrees at 9 bases. DNA for the CDR3: TGTGCCAGCGGGACAGGGAGTCAGCCCCAGCATTTT. Amino acids: CASGTGSQPQHF.